The present TCR beta chain was sequenced within a study of early T cells in non-severe SARS-CoV-2 infection. Turning to the study itself: RNA in bulk from unsorted whole blood was sequenced, and chains were unpaired. General study results and limits: There was a bias toward anti-spike CD8 responses in VDJdb matching, which missed private and CD4 specificities.

The protocol attached unique molecular identifiers to individual cDNA molecules. TCRdb reanalysed the 5' RACE reads using MiXCR and keeps one entry per CDR3 protein. Of roughly 34,000 distinct CDR3 sequences listed, about 3.8% are singletons. This clonotype came up many times. Its cognate antigen is unknown. The CDR3 has 15 residues. Looked up from germline, CDR1 is PRHDT and CDR2 is FYEKMQ (reference sequence). The V end lost 0 bases, the J end lost 2 bases, and 11 bases lay between the germline ends. The chain uses TRBV13 and TRBJ2-7; D is possibly TRBD1 (6 bases). The sample was whole blood. The source is an adult who was a healthcare worker with PCR-confirmed SARS-CoV-2 infection or an uninfected control (not recorded which). CDR3 coding DNA: TGTGCCAGCAGCTTAGGACAGGGTACGACCTACGAGCAGTACTTC. Residues: CASSLGQGTTYEQYF.